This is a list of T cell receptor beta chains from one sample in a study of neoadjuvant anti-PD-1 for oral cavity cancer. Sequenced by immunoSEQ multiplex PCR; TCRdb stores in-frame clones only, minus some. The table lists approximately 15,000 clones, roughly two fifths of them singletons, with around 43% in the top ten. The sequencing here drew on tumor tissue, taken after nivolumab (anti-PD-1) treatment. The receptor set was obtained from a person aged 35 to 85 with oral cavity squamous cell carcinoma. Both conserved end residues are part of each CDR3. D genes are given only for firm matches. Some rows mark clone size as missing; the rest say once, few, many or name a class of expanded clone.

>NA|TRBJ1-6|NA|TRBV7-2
CASSSYETPLHF
TGTGCCAGCAGCTCCTACGAGACACCCCTCCACTTT
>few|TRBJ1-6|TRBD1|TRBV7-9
CASSLGQGERSPLHF
TGTGCCAGCAGCTTAGGGCAGGGGGAACGATCACCCCTCCACTTT
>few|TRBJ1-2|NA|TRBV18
CASSPPGTPGTGYTF
TGTGCCAGCTCACCACCGGGGACACCGGGTACTGGCTACACCTTC
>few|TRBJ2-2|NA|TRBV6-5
CASGVSTVLTGELFF
TGTGCCAGCGGAGTCTCGACGGTACTCACCGGGGAGCTGTTTTTT
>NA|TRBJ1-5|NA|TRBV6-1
CASSDLGVISNQPQHF
TGTGCCAGCAGTGACCTAGGGGTAATTAGCAATCAGCCCCAGCATTTT
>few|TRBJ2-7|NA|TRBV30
CAWTRARGYEQYF
TGTGCCTGGACGCGGGCCAGGGGTTACGAGCAGTACTTC
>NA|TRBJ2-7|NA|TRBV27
CASRPTNSYEQYF
TGTGCCAGCAGACCGACTAACTCCTACGAGCAGTACTTC
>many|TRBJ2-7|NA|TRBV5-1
CASSLGHAFGGWVTTEQYF
TGCGCCAGCAGCTTGGGACACGCATTCGGGGGATGGGTGACTACCGAGCAGTACTTC
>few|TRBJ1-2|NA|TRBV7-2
CASSLVSYGYTF
TGTGCCAGCAGCTTGGTCAGTTATGGCTACACCTTC
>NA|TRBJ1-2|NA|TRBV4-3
CASSQDRGAIGYTF
TGCGCCAGCAGCCAAGACAGGGGAGCAATTGGCTACACCTTC
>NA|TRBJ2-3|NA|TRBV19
CASSIGADVTDTQYF
TGTGCCAGTAGTATTGGAGCGGACGTAACAGATACGCAGTATTTT
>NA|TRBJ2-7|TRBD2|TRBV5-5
CASSLGLAGEQYF
TGTGCCAGCAGCTTAGGACTAGCGGGTGAGCAGTACTTC
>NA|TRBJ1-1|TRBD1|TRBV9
CASSVGLGTGNTEAFF
TGTGCCAGCAGCGTAGGGCTCGGGACAGGGAACACTGAAGCTTTCTTT
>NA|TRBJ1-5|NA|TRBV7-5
CARSLVTWDRRDQPQHF
TGTGCCAGAAGCTTAGTAACATGGGACAGGAGGGATCAGCCCCAGCATTTT
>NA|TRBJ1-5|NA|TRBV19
CASSPTQGVSNQPQHF
TGTGCCAGTAGTCCCACACAGGGCGTTAGCAATCAGCCCCAGCATTTT
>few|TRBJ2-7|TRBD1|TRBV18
CASSQQGVGEQYF
TGTGCCAGCTCCCAACAGGGGGTAGGCGAGCAGTACTTC
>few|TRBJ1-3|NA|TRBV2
CASSDFGSSGNTIYF
TGTGCCAGCAGTGATTTCGGTTCCTCTGGAAACACCATATATTTT
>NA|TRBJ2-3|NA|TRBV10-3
CASGALDTQYF
TGTGCCTCTGGGGCATTGGATACGCAGTATTTT
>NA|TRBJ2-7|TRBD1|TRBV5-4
CASSAGQGYEQYF
TGTGCCAGCAGCGCCGGACAGGGGTACGAGCAGTACTTC
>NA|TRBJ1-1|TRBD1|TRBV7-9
CASSSHRGGTEAFF
TGTGCCAGCAGCTCCCACAGGGGGGGCACTGAAGCTTTCTTT
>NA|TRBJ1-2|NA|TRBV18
CASSPPALGYTF
TGTGCCAGCTCACCACCGGCGCTTGGCTACACCTTC
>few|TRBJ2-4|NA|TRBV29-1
CSVEAGGNIQYF
TGCAGCGTTGAAGCGGGGGGCAACATTCAGTACTTC
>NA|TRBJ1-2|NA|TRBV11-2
CASSLRRDGPSNYGYTF
TGTGCCAGCAGCCTTAGAAGGGACGGCCCTTCTAACTATGGCTACACCTTC
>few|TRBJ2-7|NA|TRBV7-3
CASSLSGGIGEQYF
TGTGCCAGCAGCTTATCCGGGGGAATTGGCGAGCAGTACTTC
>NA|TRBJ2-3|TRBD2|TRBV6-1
CASNDGGLDTQYF
TGTGCCAGCAATGACGGGGGGTTGGATACGCAGTATTTT
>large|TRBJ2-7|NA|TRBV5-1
CASSLEYEQYF
TGCGCCAGCAGCTTGGAGTACGAGCAGTACTTC
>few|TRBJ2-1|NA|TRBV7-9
CASSFGDWDEQFF
TGTGCCAGCAGCTTTGGGGACTGGGATGAGCAGTTCTTC
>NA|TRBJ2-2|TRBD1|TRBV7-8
CASRPTGATGELFF
TGTGCCAGCAGGCCGACAGGGGCCACCGGGGAGCTGTTTTTT
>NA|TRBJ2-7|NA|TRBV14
CASSQVKGTPYEQYF
TGTGCCAGCAGCCAAGTAAAGGGTACACCCTACGAGCAGTACTTC
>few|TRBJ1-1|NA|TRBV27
CASSLSGSYTEAFF
TGTGCCAGCAGTTTATCGGGAAGTTACACTGAAGCTTTCTTT
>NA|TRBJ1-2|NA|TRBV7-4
CASNPYGYTF
TGTGCCAGCAACCCTTATGGCTACACCTTC
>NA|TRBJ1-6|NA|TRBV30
CAWSVEVGPLHF
TGTGCCTGGAGTGTAGAGGTGGGACCCCTCCACTTT
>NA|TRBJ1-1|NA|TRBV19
CASSIGTVMNTEAFF
TGTGCCAGTAGTATAGGGACAGTAATGAACACTGAAGCTTTCTTT
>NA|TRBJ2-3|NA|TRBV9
CASSLPPTDTQYF
TGTGCCAGCAGCCTCCCCCCTACGGATACGCAGTATTTT
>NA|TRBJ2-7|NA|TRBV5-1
CASSLLGSSYEQYF
TGCGCCAGCAGCTTGCTCGGGTCTTCCTACGAGCAGTACTTC
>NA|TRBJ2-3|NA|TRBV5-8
CASSFGATTDTQYF
TGTGCCAGCAGCTTCGGGGCCACCACAGATACGCAGTATTTT
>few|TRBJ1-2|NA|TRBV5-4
CASSLDRVLNGYTF
TGTGCCAGCAGCTTGGACAGGGTGCTTAATGGCTACACCTTC
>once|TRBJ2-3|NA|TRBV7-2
CASSSTDTQYF
TGTGCCAGCAGCTCCACAGATACGCAGTATTTT
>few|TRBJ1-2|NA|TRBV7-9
CASSPSVSNAYGYTF
TGTGCCAGCAGCCCCTCAGTCAGCAACGCCTATGGCTACACCTTC
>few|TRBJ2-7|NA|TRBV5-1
CASAVGISYEQYF
TGCGCCAGCGCCGTGGGGATTTCCTACGAGCAGTACTTC
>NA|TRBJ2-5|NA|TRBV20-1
CSARRQETQYF
TGCAGTGCTCGGCGCCAAGAGACCCAGTACTTC
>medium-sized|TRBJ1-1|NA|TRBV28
CASSLVTAGTEAFF
TGTGCCAGCAGTTTAGTGACGGCGGGGACTGAAGCTTTCTTT
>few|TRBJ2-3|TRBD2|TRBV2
CASNGGVDTQYF
TGTGCCAGCAACGGGGGGGTGGATACGCAGTATTTT
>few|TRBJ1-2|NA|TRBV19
CASSGLPGDSTVFYGYTF
TGTGCCAGTAGTGGACTTCCAGGGGACTCGACTGTATTCTATGGCTACACCTTC
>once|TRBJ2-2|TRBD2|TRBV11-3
CASSTTSGGTGELFF
TGTGCCAGCAGCACCACTAGCGGGGGAACCGGGGAGCTGTTTTTT
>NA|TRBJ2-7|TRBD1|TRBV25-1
CASRGQGVYEQYF
TGTGCCAGCAGAGGACAGGGAGTCTACGAGCAGTACTTC
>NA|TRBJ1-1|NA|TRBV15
CATSRDRGTNTEAFF
TGTGCCACCAGCAGAGACAGGGGCACGAACACTGAAGCTTTCTTT
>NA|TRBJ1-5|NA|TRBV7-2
CASSSTPGSGQPQHF
TGTGCCAGCAGCTCAACCCCGGGGTCGGGGCAGCCCCAGCATTTT
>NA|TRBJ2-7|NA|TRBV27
CASRLGYEQYF
TGTGCCAGCAGGTTGGGCTACGAGCAGTACTTC
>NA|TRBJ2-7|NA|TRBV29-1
CSVRDGTYEQYF
TGCAGCGTTCGGGACGGCACCTACGAGCAGTACTTC
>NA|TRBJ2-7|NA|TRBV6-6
CASSLTYEQYF
TGTGCCAGCAGTTTAACCTACGAGCAGTACTTC
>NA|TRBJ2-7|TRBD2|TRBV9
CASSPAGGFSYEQYF
TGTGCCAGCAGCCCCGCGGGGGGGTTCTCCTACGAGCAGTACTTC
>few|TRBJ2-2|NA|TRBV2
CASSAMTANTGELFF
TGTGCCAGCAGTGCGATGACAGCGAACACCGGGGAGCTGTTTTTT
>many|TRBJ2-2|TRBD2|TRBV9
CASSVGLAVTGELFF
TGTGCCAGCAGCGTGGGACTAGCTGTCACCGGGGAGCTGTTTTTT